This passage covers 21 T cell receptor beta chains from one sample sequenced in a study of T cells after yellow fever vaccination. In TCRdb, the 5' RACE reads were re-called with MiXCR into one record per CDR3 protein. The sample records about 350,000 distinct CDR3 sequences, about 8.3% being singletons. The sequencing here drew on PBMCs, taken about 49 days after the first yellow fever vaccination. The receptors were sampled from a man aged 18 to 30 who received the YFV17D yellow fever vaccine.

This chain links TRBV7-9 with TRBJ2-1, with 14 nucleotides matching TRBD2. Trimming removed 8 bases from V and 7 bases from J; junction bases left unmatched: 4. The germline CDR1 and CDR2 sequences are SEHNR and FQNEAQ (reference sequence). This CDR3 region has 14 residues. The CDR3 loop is CASGLAGGSNEQFF. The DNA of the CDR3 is TGTGCCAGCGGACTAGCGGGGGGTAGTAATGAGCAGTTCTTC.

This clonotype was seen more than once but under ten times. DNA for the CDR3: TGTGCCAGCAGCTACGGACTAGCGGGAACACAGGCCAAAAACATTCAGTACTTC. Translating gives CASSYGLAGTQAKNIQYF. The chain carries TRBV11-2 and TRBJ2-4; TRBD2 aligns across 12 bases. CDR3 length equals 18 residues. V was clipped by 4 bases and J by 1 base; unmatched bases: 8. Per the germline V gene, CDR1 is SGHAT and CDR2 is FQNNGV.

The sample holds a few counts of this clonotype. The DNA for the CDR3 is TGCGCCAGCAGCCAAGGGCCCCGGCGACAGGAGAAGAATTCACCCCTCCACTTT. Translated: CASSQGPRRQEKNSPLHF. V and J are TRBV4-3 and TRBJ1-6, with a possible D match to TRBD1 (6 bases). The CDR3 is made up of 18 amino acids. The germline gives CDR1 LGHNA, CDR2 YSLEER. V was clipped by 1 base and J by 7 bases, with 20 bases between them.

DNA of the CDR3: TGTGCCAGCAGTTTTCGCCAGTACACCGGGGAGCTGTTTTTT. Translated, it gives CASSFRQYTGELFF. The rearrangement joins TRBV12-3 or TRBV12-4 to TRBJ2-2; D unresolved. Trimming shortened V by 3 bases and J by 3 bases, and 8 bases separated the two germline ends. This CDR3 has 14 amino acids.

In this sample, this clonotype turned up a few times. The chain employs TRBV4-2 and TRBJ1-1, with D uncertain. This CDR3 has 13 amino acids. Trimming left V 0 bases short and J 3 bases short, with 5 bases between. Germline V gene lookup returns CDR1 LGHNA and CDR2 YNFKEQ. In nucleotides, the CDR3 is TGTGCCAGCAGCCAAGAGGCGGACACTGAAGCTTTCTTT. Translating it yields CASSQEADTEAFF.

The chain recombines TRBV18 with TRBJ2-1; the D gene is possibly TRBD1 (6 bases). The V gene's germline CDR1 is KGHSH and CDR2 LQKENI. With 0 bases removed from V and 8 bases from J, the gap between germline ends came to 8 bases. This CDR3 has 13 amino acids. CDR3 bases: TGTGCCAGCTCACCACCTGGACAGTATGAGCAGTTCTTC. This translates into CASSPPGQYEQFF.

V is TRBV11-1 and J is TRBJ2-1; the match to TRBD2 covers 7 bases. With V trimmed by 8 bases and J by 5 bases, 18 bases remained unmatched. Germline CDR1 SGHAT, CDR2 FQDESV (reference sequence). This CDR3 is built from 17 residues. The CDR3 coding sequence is TGTGCCAGCCAGGAGGGCGGGGGTGCACATTCTCACAATGAGCAGTTCTTC. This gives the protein CASQEGGGAHSHNEQFF.

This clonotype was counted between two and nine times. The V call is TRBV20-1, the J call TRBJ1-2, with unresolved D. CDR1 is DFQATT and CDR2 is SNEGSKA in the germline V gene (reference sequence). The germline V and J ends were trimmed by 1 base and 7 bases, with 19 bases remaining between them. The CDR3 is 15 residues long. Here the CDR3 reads CSARGHLGRQSGYTF. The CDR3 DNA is TGCAGTGCTAGAGGGCACCTTGGACGGCAGAGTGGCTACACCTTC.

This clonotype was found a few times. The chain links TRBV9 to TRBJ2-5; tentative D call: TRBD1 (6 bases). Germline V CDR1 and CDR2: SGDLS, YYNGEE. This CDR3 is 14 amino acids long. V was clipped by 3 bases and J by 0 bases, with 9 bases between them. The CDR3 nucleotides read TGTGCCAGCAGCGGACGGGACAACCAAGAGACCCAGTACTTC. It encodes CASSGRDNQETQYF. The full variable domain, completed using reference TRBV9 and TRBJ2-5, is DSGVTQTPKHLITATGQRVTLRCSPRSGDLSVYWYQQSLDQGLQFLIQYYNGEERAKGNILERFSAQQFPDLHSELNLSSLELGDSALYFCASSGRDNQETQYFGPGTRLLVL.

The CDR3 region is CASSPIPGQGSEQFF. The CDR3 region has the DNA TGCGCCAGCAGCCCAATTCCGGGACAGGGGTCTGAGCAGTTCTTC. The chain employs TRBV5-1 and TRBJ2-1; 10 bases are shared with TRBD1. The V and J ends lost 4 bases and 9 bases, in that order; junction bases with no gene match: 10. The CDR3 is 15 amino acids. Looked up from germline, CDR1 is SGHRS and CDR2 is YFSETQ.

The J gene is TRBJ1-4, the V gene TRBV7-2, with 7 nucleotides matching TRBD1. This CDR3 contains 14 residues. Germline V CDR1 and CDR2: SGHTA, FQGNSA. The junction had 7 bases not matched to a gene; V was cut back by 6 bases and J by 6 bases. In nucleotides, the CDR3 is TGTGCCAGCAGGCAGACAGGGATGGATGAAAAACTGTTTTTT. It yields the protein CASRQTGMDEKLFF.

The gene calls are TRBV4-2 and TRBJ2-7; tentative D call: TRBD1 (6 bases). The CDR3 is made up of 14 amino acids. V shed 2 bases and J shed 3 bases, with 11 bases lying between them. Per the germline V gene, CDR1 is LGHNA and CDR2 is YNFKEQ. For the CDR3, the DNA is TGTGCCAGCAGCCAAAGTGGACAGTACTACGAGCAGTACTTC. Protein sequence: CASSQSGQYYEQYF.

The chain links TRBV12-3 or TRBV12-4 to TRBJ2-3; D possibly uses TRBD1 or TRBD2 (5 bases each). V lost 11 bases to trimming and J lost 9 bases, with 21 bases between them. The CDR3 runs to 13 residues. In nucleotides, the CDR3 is TGTGCCTCCATCTTCCAGCGCGAGGGGACGCAGTATTTT. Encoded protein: CASIFQREGTQYF.

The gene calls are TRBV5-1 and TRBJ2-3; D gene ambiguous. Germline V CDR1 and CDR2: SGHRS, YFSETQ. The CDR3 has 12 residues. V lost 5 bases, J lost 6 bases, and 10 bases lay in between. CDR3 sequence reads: CASRPGPDTQYF. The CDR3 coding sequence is TGCGCCAGCAGGCCCGGGCCGGATACGCAGTATTTT.

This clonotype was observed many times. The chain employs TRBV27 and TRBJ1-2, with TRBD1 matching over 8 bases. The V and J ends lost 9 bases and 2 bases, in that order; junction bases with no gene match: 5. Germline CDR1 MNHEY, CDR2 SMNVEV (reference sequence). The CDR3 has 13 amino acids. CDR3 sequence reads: CASSRQGNYGYTF. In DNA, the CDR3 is TGTGCCAGTAGTAGACAGGGGAACTATGGCTACACCTTC.

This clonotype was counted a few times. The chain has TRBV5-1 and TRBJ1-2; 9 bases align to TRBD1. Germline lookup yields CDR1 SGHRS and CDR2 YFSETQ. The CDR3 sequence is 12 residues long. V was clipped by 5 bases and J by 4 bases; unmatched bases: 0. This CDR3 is CASRTGGYGYTF. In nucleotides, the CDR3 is TGCGCCAGCAGGACAGGGGGCTATGGCTACACCTTC.

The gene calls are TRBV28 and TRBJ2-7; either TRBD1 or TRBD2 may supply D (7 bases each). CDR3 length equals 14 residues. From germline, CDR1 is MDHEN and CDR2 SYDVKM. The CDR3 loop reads CASSSRGGSCEQYV. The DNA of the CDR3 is TGTGCCAGCAGTTCCAGGGGGGGGTCCTGCGAGCAGTACGTC.

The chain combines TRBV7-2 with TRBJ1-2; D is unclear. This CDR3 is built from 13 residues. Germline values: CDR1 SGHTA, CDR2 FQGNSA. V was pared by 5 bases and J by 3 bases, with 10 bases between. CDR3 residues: CASSLRTDYGYTF. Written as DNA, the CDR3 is TGTGCCAGCAGCCTTAGGACGGACTATGGCTACACCTTC.

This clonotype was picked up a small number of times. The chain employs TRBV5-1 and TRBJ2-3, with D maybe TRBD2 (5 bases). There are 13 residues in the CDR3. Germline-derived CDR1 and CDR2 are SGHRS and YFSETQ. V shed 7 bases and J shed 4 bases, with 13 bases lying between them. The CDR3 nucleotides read TGCGCCAGCGGGGAGATCAAGGCAGATACGCAGTATTTT. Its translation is CASGEIKADTQYF.

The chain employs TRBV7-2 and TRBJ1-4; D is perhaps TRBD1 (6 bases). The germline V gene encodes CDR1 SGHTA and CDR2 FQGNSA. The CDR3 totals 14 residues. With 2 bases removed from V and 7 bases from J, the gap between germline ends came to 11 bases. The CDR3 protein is CASSLKPGAEKLFF. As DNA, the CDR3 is TGTGCCAGCAGCTTAAAGCCGGGGGCTGAAAAACTGTTTTTT.

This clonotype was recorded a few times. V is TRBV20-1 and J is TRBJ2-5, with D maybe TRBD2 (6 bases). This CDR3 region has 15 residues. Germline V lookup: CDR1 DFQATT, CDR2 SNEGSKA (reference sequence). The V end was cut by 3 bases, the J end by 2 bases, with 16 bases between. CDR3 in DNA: TGCAGTGCTAGGGGGCCCGTCGGGGGTCAAGAGACCCAGTACTTC. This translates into CSARGPVGGQETQYF.